The 4 T cell receptor beta chains below come from one sample, sequenced in a study of beta chain features in type 1 diabetes. Of the isolated RNA, all was reverse transcribed, and so the sequenced material was expressed TCRB transcripts. This table comes from immunoSEQ multiplex PCR, and its TCRdb copy is limited to in-frame clones, with some not included. The sample includes around 500,000 clones, about 29% seen only once; the top ten take around 0.065%. The sequenced sample consisted of naive CD4+ T cells from blood. The source of these receptors is a man between 18 and 29 years old in good health.

The V call is TRBV29-1, the J call TRBJ2-7, with TRBD2 as a possible D gene (6 bases). Looked up from germline, CDR1 is SQVTM and CDR2 is ANQGSEA. CDR3 length equals 13 residues. The V end lost 3 bases, the J end lost 3 bases, and 12 bases lay between the germline ends. This CDR3 is CSVDIAGRYEQYF. The CDR3 bases are TGCAGCGTTGACATTGCGGGACGCTACGAGCAGTACTTC.

This chain connects TRBV7-2 to TRBJ2-7; 7 positions agree with TRBD2. The junction had 14 bases not matched to a gene; V was cut back by 5 bases and J by 4 bases. The germline CDR1 and CDR2 sequences are SGHTA and FQGNSA. The CDR3 has 16 residues. The CDR3 protein is CASSPPGRGSGYEQYF. For the CDR3, the DNA is TGTGCCAGCAGCCCGCCCGGCCGCGGGAGCGGGTACGAGCAGTACTTC.

The chain couples TRBV9 to TRBJ2-5; 10 nucleotides agree with TRBD1. V shed 4 bases, J shed 5 bases, and the junction held 8 bases outside the gene matches. There are 15 residues in the CDR3. The germline V gene encodes CDR1 SGDLS and CDR2 YYNGEE. CDR3 in DNA: TGTGCCAGCAGCCCAGACCCGACAGGGGGCGAGACCCAGTACTTC. Translated: CASSPDPTGGETQYF.

This chain connects TRBV13 to TRBJ2-7, with D possibly matching TRBD2 (5 bases). The assigned J gene may be wrong: the sequence end matches TRBJ2-5 better. CDR1 is PRHDT, CDR2 FYEKMQ, per germline (reference sequence). The CDR3 is 11 amino acids. Here the CDR3 DNA reads TGTGCCAGCAGCCGGGGAGAGACCCAGTACTTC. Its translation is CASSRGETQYF.